This T cell receptor beta chain was recorded in a study of preoperative IRX-2 immunotherapy in early breast cancer. This clone was seen only once. Profiled with immunoSEQ multiplex PCR; TCRdb holds only in-frame clones, not every one. Seen here are tens of thousands of clones, about four fifths observed once, and the top ten hold about 2.4%. Treatment defined: preoperative locoregional IRX-2 cytokine immunotherapy. This phase Ib study tested locoregional IRX-2 cytokine immunotherapy given before surgery. The CDR3 totals 17 residues. Between the trimmed V and J ends, which lost 0 bases and 5 bases, there was a span of 19 bases. Germline CDR1 and CDR2: SGHNT and YENEEA.

This clonotype was obtained from a human donor with breast cancer. The material was lymph node tissue, obtained before IRX-2 immunotherapy. The chain carries TRBV11-3 and TRBJ1-2; D call uncertain. The CDR3, as DNA: TGTGCCAGCAGCTTAGACCGCGGCAGCTTCAACGTTTATGGCTACACCTTC. Its protein product is CASSLDRGSFNVYGYTF. Together with reference TRBV11-3 and TRBJ1-2, the CDR3 gives the full variable domain: EAGVVQSPRYKIIEKKQPVAFWCNPISGHNTLYWYLQNLGQGPELLIRYENEEAVDDSQLPKDRFSAERLKGVDSTLKIQPAELGDSAVYLCASSLDRGSFNVYGYTFGSGTRLTVV.